This T cell receptor (beta chain) came from a study of blood T cell repertoires in COVID-19. As for the study in general: The samples span acute and convalescent COVID-19 from the United States, Italy and Spain.

J lost 4 bases, V lost 0 bases, and 8 bases had no gene match. There are 17 residues in the CDR3. CDR1 SGHKS and CDR2 YYEKEE come from the germline V gene (reference sequence). Using immunoSEQ multiplex PCR, the repertoire was profiled, and TCRdb retains in-frame clones only, with some absent. Found here are more than 150,000 clones, approximately 90% of them singletons; the top ten hold more than 0.75%. The sample consisted of peripheral blood. This clonotype originated in a man aged 18 to 30 with acute or convalescent COVID-19. V gene TRBV5-5 combines with J gene TRBJ2-7; 12 bases are a match to TRBD2. The CDR3 reads CASSLGLAGGRLYEQYF. The CDR3 nucleotides read TGTGCCAGCAGCTTGGGGCTAGCGGGGGGGCGTTTGTACGAGCAGTACTTC.